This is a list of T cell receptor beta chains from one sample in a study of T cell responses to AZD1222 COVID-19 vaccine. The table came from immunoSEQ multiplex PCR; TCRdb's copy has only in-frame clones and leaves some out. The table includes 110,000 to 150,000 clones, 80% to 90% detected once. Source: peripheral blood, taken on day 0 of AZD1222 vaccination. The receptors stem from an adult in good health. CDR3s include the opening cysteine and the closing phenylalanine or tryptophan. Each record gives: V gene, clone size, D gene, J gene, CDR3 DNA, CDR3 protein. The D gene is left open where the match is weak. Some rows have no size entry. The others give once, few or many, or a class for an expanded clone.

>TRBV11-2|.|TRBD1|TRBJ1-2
TGTGCCAGCAGCTCCACAGGGGGAGCCTCCTATGGCTACACCTTC
CASSSTGGASYGYTF
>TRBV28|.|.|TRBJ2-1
TGTGCCAGCATAAGAGACTCAAGGACCGATGAGCAGTTCTTC
CASIRDSRTDEQFF
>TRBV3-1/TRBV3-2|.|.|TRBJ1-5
TGTGCCAGCAGTCCCGGTTGGGGGCTGATTCAGCCCCAGCATTTT
CASSPGWGLIQPQHF
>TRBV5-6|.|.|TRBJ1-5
TGTGCCAGCAGCTTTGGGGGTAGTCAGCCCCAGCATTTT
CASSFGGSQPQHF
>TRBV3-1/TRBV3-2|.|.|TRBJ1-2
TGTGCCAGCGGGGCCGGGACATCACTCGGCTACACCTTC
CASGAGTSLGYTF
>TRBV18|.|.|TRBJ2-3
TGTGCCAGCTCACCGCTCGACTCCCTGACCACAGATACGCAGTATTTT
CASSPLDSLTTDTQYF
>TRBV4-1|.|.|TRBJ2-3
TGCGCCAGCAGCCAAGGTCAGGGTGGAGATACGCAGTATTTT
CASSQGQGGDTQYF
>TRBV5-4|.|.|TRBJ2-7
TGTGCCACACAATCGGGGACGGAAAACCCCTCAGCCTACGAGCAGTACTTC
CATQSGTENPSAYEQYF
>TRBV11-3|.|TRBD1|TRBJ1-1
TGTGCCAGCAGCCTCAGACAGGGGTATAAAGCTTTCTTT
CASSLRQGYKAFF
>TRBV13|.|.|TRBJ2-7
TGTGCCAGCAGCTTAGGCCTCCCTACCCACGAGCAGTACTTC
CASSLGLPTHEQYF
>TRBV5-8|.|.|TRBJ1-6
TGTGCCAGCAGCTTGCGTACAGCCTACTCCTATAATTCACCCCTCCACTTT
CASSLRTAYSYNSPLHF
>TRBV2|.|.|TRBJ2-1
TGTGCCAGCAGTGGTGTGCGGGGAGGTAGAAATGAGCAGTTCTTC
CASSGVRGGRNEQFF
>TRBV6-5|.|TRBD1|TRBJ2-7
TGTGCCAGCAGTACCCCCGACAGGGGTATCTACGAGCAGTACTTC
CASSTPDRGIYEQYF
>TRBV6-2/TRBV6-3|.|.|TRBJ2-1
TGTGCCAGCAGTTACACGGACTTCCGGGGCTACAATGAGCAGTTCTTC
CASSYTDFRGYNEQFF
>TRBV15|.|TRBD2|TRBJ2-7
TGTGCCACCAGCGCTCGGGGGGGGGACGAGCAGTACTTC
CATSARGGDEQYF
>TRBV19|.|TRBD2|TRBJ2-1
TGTGCCAGTAGTCCCAGGGGTAGCGGGGTCTCCTACAATGAGCAGTTCTTC
CASSPRGSGVSYNEQFF
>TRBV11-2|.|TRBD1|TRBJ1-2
TGTGCCAGCAGCACCCGACAGGGGGACTATGGCTACACCTTC
CASSTRQGDYGYTF
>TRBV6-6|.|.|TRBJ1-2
TGTGCCAGCAGTTACGGGGCCGCGGGCATCGAGGGCTACACCTTC
CASSYGAAGIEGYTF
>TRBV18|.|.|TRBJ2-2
TGTGCCAGCTCACGGACAGTTCTGAACACCGGGGAGCTGTTTTTT
CASSRTVLNTGELFF
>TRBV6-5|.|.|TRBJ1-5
TGTGCCAGCAGTTACTCGCAGGGGTCCAATCAGCCCCAGCATTTT
CASSYSQGSNQPQHF
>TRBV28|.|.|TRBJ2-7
TGTGCCAGCAGCTCGCCGGGGACGGGGAGCTCCTACGAGCAGTACTTC
CASSSPGTGSSYEQYF
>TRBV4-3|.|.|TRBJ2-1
TGCGCCAGCAGCCAAGATCCGGTAGCGGAATACAATGAGCAGTTCTTC
CASSQDPVAEYNEQFF
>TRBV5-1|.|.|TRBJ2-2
TGCGCCAGCAGCGCGGCCCAGACCGGGGAGCTGTTTTTT
CASSAAQTGELFF
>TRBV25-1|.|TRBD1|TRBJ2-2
TGTGCCAGCAGTGCATCCCGAGGACAGGGGTCCGGGGAGCTGTTTTTT
CASSASRGQGSGELFF
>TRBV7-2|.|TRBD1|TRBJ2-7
TGTGCCAGCAGCTTAATCTTAACAGGGGGAATTTACGAGCAGTACTTC
CASSLILTGGIYEQYF
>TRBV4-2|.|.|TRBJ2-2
TGTGCCAGCAGCCAAGGGACGGACAATGTCGGGGAGCTGTTTTTT
CASSQGTDNVGELFF
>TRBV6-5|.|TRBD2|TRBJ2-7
TGTGCCACCTGGGACGGGAGGGTATACGAGCAGTACTTC
CATWDGRVYEQYF
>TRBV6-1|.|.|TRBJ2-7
TGTGCCAGCAGTGAAGGGTGGAAAACTAACTACGAGCAGTACTTC
CASSEGWKTNYEQYF
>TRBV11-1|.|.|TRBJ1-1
TGTGCCAGCAGCTCCTGGGAGTTGACGGGGGCTGAAGCTTTCTTT
CASSSWELTGAEAFF
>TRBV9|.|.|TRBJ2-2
TGTGCCAGCAGCGAGGGGAACACCGGGGAGCTGTTTTTT
CASSEGNTGELFF
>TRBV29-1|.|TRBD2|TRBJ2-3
TGCAGCGTGGGACTAGCGGGAGGGCCGACAGATACGCAGTATTTT
CSVGLAGGPTDTQYF
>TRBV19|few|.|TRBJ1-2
TGTGCCAGTAGTATTGCAGACTATGGCTACACCTTC
CASSIADYGYTF
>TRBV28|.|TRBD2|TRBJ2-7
TGTGCCAGCAGTATAAGCGGGAGCCGCTCCTACGAGCAGTACTTC
CASSISGSRSYEQYF
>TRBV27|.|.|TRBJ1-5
TGTGCCAGCAGTTTATCGCGAAGTCCGGCTCAGCCCCAGCATTTT
CASSLSRSPAQPQHF
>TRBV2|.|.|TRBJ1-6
TGTGCCAGCACCCCTTCCGGGGCGACATTTAATTCACCCCTCCACTTT
CASTPSGATFNSPLHF
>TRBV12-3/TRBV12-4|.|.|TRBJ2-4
TGTGCCAGCAGTTTAATTGGACACTTTTACTTC
CASSLIGHFYF
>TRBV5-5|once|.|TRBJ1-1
TGTGCCAGCAGCTTGACTCCGAACACTGAAGCTTTCTTT
CASSLTPNTEAFF
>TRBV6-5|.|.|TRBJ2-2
TGTGCCAGCAGCCTAGGGGCCGGGGAGCTGTTTTTT
CASSLGAGELFF
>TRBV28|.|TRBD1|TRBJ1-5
TGTGCCAGCAGTTTAGCAGGGGGTAGCAATCAGCCCCAGCATTTT
CASSLAGGSNQPQHF
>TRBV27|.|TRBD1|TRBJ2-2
TGTGCCAGCAGCCGGGACAGGGTGGCCCTTCCGAGCCAGAACACCGGGGAGCTGTTTTTT
CASSRDRVALPSQNTGELFF